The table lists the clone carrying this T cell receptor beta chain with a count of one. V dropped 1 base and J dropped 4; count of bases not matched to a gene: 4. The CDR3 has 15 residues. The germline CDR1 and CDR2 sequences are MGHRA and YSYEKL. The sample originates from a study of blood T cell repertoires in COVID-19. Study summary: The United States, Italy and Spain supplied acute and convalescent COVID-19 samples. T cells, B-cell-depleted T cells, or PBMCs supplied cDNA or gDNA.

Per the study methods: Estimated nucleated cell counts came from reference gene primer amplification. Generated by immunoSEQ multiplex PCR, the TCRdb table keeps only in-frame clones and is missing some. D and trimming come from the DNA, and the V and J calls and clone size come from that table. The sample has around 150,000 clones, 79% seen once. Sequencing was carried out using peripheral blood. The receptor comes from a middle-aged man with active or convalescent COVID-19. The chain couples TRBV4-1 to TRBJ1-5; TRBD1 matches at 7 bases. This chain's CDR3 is CASSQAAGGNQPQHF. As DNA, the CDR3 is TGCGCCAGCAGCCAAGCGGCAGGGGGGAATCAGCCCCAGCATTTT.